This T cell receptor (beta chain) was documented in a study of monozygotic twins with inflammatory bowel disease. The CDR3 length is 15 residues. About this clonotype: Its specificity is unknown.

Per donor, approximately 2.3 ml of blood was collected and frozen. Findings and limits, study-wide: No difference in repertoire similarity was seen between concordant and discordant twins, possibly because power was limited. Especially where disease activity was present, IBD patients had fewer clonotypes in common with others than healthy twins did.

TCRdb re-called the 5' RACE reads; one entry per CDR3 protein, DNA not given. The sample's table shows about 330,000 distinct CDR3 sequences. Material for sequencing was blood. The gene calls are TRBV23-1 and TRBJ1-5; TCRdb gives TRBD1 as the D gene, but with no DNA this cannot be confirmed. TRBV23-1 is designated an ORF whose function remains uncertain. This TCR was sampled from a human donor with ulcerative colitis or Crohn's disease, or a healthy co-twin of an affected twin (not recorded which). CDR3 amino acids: CARSPSDRINQPQHF.